Given below is one T cell receptor beta chain in context. The clone's antigen remains unknown. No base quality values were provided; no much bigger clone lies one nucleotide off. The library was made by the immunoSEQ multiplex PCR assay. Rearranged TCR beta chain sequences were amplified using the hsTCRB Kit according to the manufacturer's protocol. An Illumina MiSeq was used to sequence the TCRB libraries. The original pipeline was this. The kit vendor's proprietary platform handled demultiplexing, trimming and gene mapping. In TCRdb, the immuneACCESS table is reduced to in-frame sequences with V and J assigned. These tables do not hold every clone; where another copy was compared, an unresolved V gene accounts for under half, and the others remain unexplained. V, J and clone size are taken as reported in that table, and D and trimming were inferred from the DNA itself. Recorded for this sample are about 94,000 clones; under 90% of them occurred a single time. The biggest ten clones account for roughly 0.74% of the sample.

These data originate in a study of a mutant IDH1 vaccine in newly diagnosed glioma (dated by TCRdb to the early 2020s). Turning to the overall study: Vaccination began 4-6 weeks after radiotherapy alone, or alongside temozolomide cycles in the chemotherapy-containing groups. Peripheral blood was drawn at six visits: V03 (baseline), V05, V07, V10, V12 and V13. Before enrollment, most patients had been given radiochemotherapy with temozolomide as standard therapy, while the rest had received either radiotherapy alone or temozolomide alone. Longitudinal TCRB deep sequencing was performed for about two dozen treated patients wherever samples were available for exploratory analyses. Of the roughly 30 treated patients, around 60% were male and approximately 38% were female, and the mean age was approximately 40 years. The week-35 safety follow-up took place at visit V12, and the week-47 end of study took place at visit V13. Broader findings and caveats from the paper: Pseudoprogression seemed to be unrelated to changes in the top peripheral T cell clonotypes found by TCRB sequencing. Availability determined which PBMC samples were chosen for TCRB deep sequencing. The authors noted that analyses of patient blood samples could not be reproduced because of sample limitations. Immune responses induced by the vaccine were seen in approximately 93% of patients across multiple MHC alleles.

Looking up the germline V gene yields CDR1 SGHRS and CDR2 YFSETQ. V gives up 5 bases and J gives up 0 bases, and the segment between their germline ends measures 13 bases. Taken from cysteine to phenylalanine, the CDR3 has 15 residues. Of all the DNA, just the CDR3 is kept, 45 bases in frame from base 1. This specimen's time point label, interpreted: week 47, end of study. A 20-mer mutant IDH1 peptide at 300 micrograms in Montanide made up each vaccine dose, which was injected subcutaneously together with topical imiquimod. Patients received eight vaccinations in weeks 1, 3, 5, 7, 11, 15, 19 and 23, corresponding to visits V03 through V10. Newly diagnosed WHO grade 3 or 4 IDH1-mutant astrocytomas showing loss of nuclear ATRX were present in the donors. The samples were drawn from NOA16, a multicentre, single-arm, open-label phase I trial in Germany that tested a mutant IDH1 peptide vaccine in humans for the first time. Genomic DNA for TCRB sequencing was isolated from EDTA blood with the DNeasy Blood and Tissue Kit.

The receptor was isolated from a woman in her fifties or sixties with glioma. This sample comprised PBMCs, obtained from a glioma patient whose treatment included an IDH1 peptide vaccine. The chain employs TRBV5-1 and TRBJ2-3; the D gene remains uncertain. The CDR3 protein is CASSWHTLSTDTQYF. The nucleotide sequence reads as follows: TGCGCCAGCAGTTGGCACACCCTTAGCACAGATACGCAGTATTTT.